This is a list of T cell receptor beta chains from one sample in a study of regulatory T cells in long-lasting Graves disease. TCRdb re-derived calls from the multiplex PCR reads in MiXCR, one entry per CDR3 protein. The sample comprises hundreds of thousands of distinct CDR3 sequences, more than 15% of which are singletons, and 20% to 25% rests with the top ten. In addition, the sample was reused for a study of T cells in Graves' hyperthyroidism and ophthalmopathy.

The source was peripheral blood mononuclear cells (PBMCs), collected at new diagnosis, from a patient treated with antithyroid drugs. The receptors were sampled from a woman aged 40-65 years with Graves disease. Both conserved end residues are trimmed from each CDR3.

V	J	CDR3
TRBV24-1	TRBJ2-3	ATSDSQVTDTQY
TRBV4-2	TRBJ2-1	ASSQAGGGTADEQF
TRBV5-1	TRBJ2-6	ASSLAGRRSSGANVLT
TRBV7-9	TRBJ1-4	ASSLGTAGGEKLF
TRBV20-1	TRBJ1-1	SADGGGDTEAF
TRBV10-1	TRBJ2-2	SSTGQQNTGELF
TRBV11-2	TRBJ1-2	ASSLAPPGTGRNYGYT
TRBV25-1	TRBJ1-1	ASSESTRNTEAF
TRBV7-9	TRBJ1-2	ASSSTLREAEYGYT
TRBV12-3/TRBV12-4	TRBJ2-5	ASSPNTGAPRETQY
TRBV28	TRBJ1-1	ASSFGRGVAEAF
TRBV19	TRBJ2-2	ASSIDKGGELF
TRBV3-1	TRBJ1-1	ASSQLQGWGTEAF
TRBV11-1	TRBJ2-1	ASAPVQLLNEQF
TRBV2	TRBJ2-5	ASSRDRRGETQY
TRBV28	TRBJ1-2	ASSLDRGDGYT
TRBV3-1	TRBJ1-6	ASSQIYIYRGGAGSPLH
TRBV7-2	TRBJ2-1	ASSSPSVRLGEQF
TRBV11-2	TRBJ2-5	ASRRQVRGPLQETQY
TRBV7-9	TRBJ2-3	ASSALGGMADTQY
TRBV18	TRBJ2-5	ASSTRGGETQY
TRBV7-9	TRBJ2-3	ASSPRTGLADTQY
TRBV2	TRBJ1-5	ASRVDRSTASQH
TRBV13	TRBJ2-7	ASSLAGDTAYEQY
TRBV19	TRBJ1-2	ATTSSGDSDYGYT
TRBV7-3	TRBJ2-3	ASSPSLAGGRDTQY
TRBV9	TRBJ2-2	ASSVRNTGELF
TRBV5-1	TRBJ2-7	ASSLSVTVEQY
TRBV6-4	TRBJ1-2	ASTPEAGSYGYT
TRBV2	TRBJ1-5	ASSEEDRNNQPQH
TRBV6-1	TRBJ1-2	ASSATWVVS
TRBV7-2	TRBJ2-1	ASSFSGGATDEQF
TRBV25-1	TRBJ2-2	ASSEYQGAGTGELF